These 30 T cell receptor beta chains originate from one sample sequenced in a study of response to subunit inactivated influenza vaccine. TCRdb reanalysed the RT-PCR reads using MiXCR and keeps one entry per CDR3 protein. In the table there are about 180,000 distinct CDR3 sequences, around 10% of which are singletons. The material was CD8+ T cells sorted from PBMCs, obtained around 25 months after vaccination. Receptors originate from a man between 50 and 75 years old who received an inactivated influenza vaccine.

The V and J genes are TRBV7-6 and TRBJ2-3; D may be TRBD2 (6 bases). Trimming took 1 base from V and 4 from J, leaving 18 bases between them. This CDR3 region has 17 residues. Germline V lookup: CDR1 SGHVS, CDR2 FNYEAQ. This CDR3 is CASSLERSGAGPDTQYF. The CDR3 DNA follows: TGTGCCAGCAGCTTAGAGCGGTCGGGAGCGGGTCCAGATACGCAGTATTTT.

Here the CDR3 reads CASSQDFAAGYEQYF. The CDR3 DNA reads as TGTGCCAGCAGCCAAGACTTCGCTGCGGGGTACGAGCAGTACTTC. This rearrangement joins TRBV3-1 to TRBJ2-7, with TRBD2 as a possible D gene (6 bases). CDR3 size: 15 residues. Per germline, CDR1 LGHDT and CDR2 YNNKEL (reference sequence). With 0 bases removed from V and 4 bases from J, the gap between germline ends came to 13 bases.

The rearrangement links TRBV20-1 to TRBJ2-7; D is ambiguous. The CDR3 is made up of 16 amino acids. The germline V gene encodes CDR1 DFQATT and CDR2 SNEGSKA (reference sequence). V was pared by 3 bases and J by 0 bases, with 18 bases between. The CDR3 protein is CSASGRQSISSYEQYF. The DNA of the CDR3 is TGCAGTGCTAGTGGCAGGCAGAGCATTAGCTCCTACGAGCAGTACTTC.

Here the CDR3 reads CASSPHPGGAYQPQHF. The CDR3 coding sequence is TGTGCCAGCAGTCCCCACCCAGGGGGCGCTTATCAGCCCCAGCATTTT. The rearrangement links TRBV27 to TRBJ1-5; 8 bases fit TRBD1. The CDR3 sequence is 16 residues long. V trimming: 5 bases; J trimming: 5 bases; junction bases outside the gene matches: 11. Per the germline V gene, CDR1 is MNHEY and CDR2 is SMNVEV (reference sequence).

The V gene is TRBV7-8, the J gene TRBJ2-1, with 7 bases that match TRBD2. The germline V gene has CDR1 SGHVS and CDR2 FQNEAQ. This CDR3 has 15 residues. J gave up 3 bases and V 2 bases, and 4 bases lay outside the gene matches. The CDR3 here is CASSLLGGFYNEQFF. The CDR3 region has the DNA TGTGCCAGCAGCTTATTGGGGGGGTTCTACAATGAGCAGTTCTTC. Based on the CDR3 plus reference TRBV7-8 and TRBJ2-1, the full variable domain is GAGVSQSPRYKVAKRGQDVALRCDPISGHVSLFWYQQALGQGPEFLTYFQNEAQLDKSGLPSDRFFAERPEGSVSTLKIQRTQQEDSAVYLCASSLLGGFYNEQFFGPGTRLTVL.

This clonotype was seen many times. The rearrangement uses TRBV27 and TRBJ2-1; unclear D gene. V was cut by 3 bases and J by 6 bases, with 6 bases left in between. Germline lookup yields CDR1 MNHEY and CDR2 SMNVEV (reference sequence). The CDR3 has 12 amino acids. CDR3 sequence (DNA): TGTGCCAGCAGTTTTGTGGGCAATGAGCAGTTCTTC. Its translation is CASSFVGNEQFF.

The rearrangement joins TRBV3-1 to TRBJ1-1; no clear D. V shed 3 bases and J shed 1 base, with 12 bases lying between them. The CDR3 consists of 15 residues. The germline V gene has CDR1 LGHDT and CDR2 YNNKEL (reference sequence). The CDR3 region is CASSQGTWGNTEAFF. CDR3 bases: TGTGCCAGCAGCCAGGGAACCTGGGGGAACACTGAAGCTTTCTTT.

The rearrangement links TRBV6-5 to TRBJ2-7, with 7 bases fitting TRBD1. Per the germline V gene, CDR1 is MNHEY and CDR2 is SVGAGI. Trimming cost V 0 bases and J 3 bases; bases outside gene matches: 5. The CDR3 covers 15 residues. The CDR3 nucleotides are TGTGCCAGCAGTTACTCCAGACAGGGCGGCTACGAGCAGTACTTC. Translating gives CASSYSRQGGYEQYF.

The V and J genes are TRBV11-2 and TRBJ2-1, with TRBD2 matching 9 bases. Germline CDR1 is SGHAT and CDR2 is FQNNGV. V was pared by 5 bases and J by 0 bases, with 8 bases of the junction left unmatched. CDR3 length: 17 amino acids. The CDR3 DNA reads as TGTGCCAGCAGCCGAAACCCGGGACTAGCCTCCTACAATGAGCAGTTCTTC. Encoded protein: CASSRNPGLASYNEQFF.

CDR3: CASSSPAQEQFF. CDR3 nucleotide sequence: TGCGCCAGCAGTTCTCCTGCGCAGGAGCAGTTCTTC. The chain recombines TRBV4-1 with TRBJ2-1, with D unclear. The CDR3 is made up of 12 amino acids. Germline CDR1 is MGHRA and CDR2 is YSYEKL. V was trimmed by 6 bases and J by 10 bases, leaving 13 bases between them.

The chain recombines TRBV15 with TRBJ1-5, with 8 bases matching TRBD1. The CDR3 is 13 amino acids. Trimming cost V 6 bases and J 6 bases; bases outside gene matches: 4. Germline V lookup: CDR1 LNHNV, CDR2 YYDKDF (reference sequence). Here the CDR3 reads CATRTGAAQPQHF. CDR3 nucleotides: TGTGCCACCAGGACAGGGGCGGCTCAGCCCCAGCATTTT.

Ten or more counts support this clonotype. The V gene is TRBV6-1, the J gene TRBJ2-7; TRBD1 matches 7 bases. The CDR3 length is 14 residues. Trimming cost V 5 bases and J 5 bases; bases outside gene matches: 9. Germline-derived CDR1 and CDR2 are MNHNS and SASEGT. CDR3 amino acids: CASSREQGNDEQYF. CDR3 DNA sequence: TGTGCCAGCAGTAGGGAACAGGGGAATGACGAGCAGTACTTC.

This clonotype has a count of ten or more. This chain uses TRBV7-3 with TRBJ2-1; a possible D gene is TRBD2 (5 bases). V lost 1 base, J lost 4 bases, and 8 bases lay in between. Germline V gene lookup returns CDR1 SGHTA and CDR2 FQGTGA. CDR3 length: 14 residues. The CDR3 DNA reads as TGTGCCAGCAGCTTAATAGCGAGTTACAATGAGCAGTTCTTC. This translates into CASSLIASYNEQFF.

This clonotype was seen a few times. The chain uses TRBV9 and TRBJ2-3; D uncertain. The CDR3 totals 14 residues. V shed 0 bases and J shed 1 base, with 6 bases lying between them. The germline V gene has CDR1 SGDLS and CDR2 YYNGEE. The CDR3 protein is CASSVARGTDTQYF. Here the CDR3 DNA reads TGTGCCAGCAGCGTAGCTCGGGGCACAGATACGCAGTATTTT.

In this sample, this clonotype turned up many times. The gene calls are TRBV15 and TRBJ2-5; TRBD1 might be the D (6 bases). The CDR3 covers 15 residues. Germline CDR1 reads LNHNV; CDR2 reads YYDKDF (reference sequence). Trimming left V 1 base short and J 2 bases short, with 11 bases between. Here the CDR3 DNA reads TGTGCCACCAGCAGAGCTGGGGGCTCTCAAGAGACCCAGTACTTC. This codes for CATSRAGGSQETQYF.

The chain combines TRBV12-3 or TRBV12-4 with TRBJ2-5; possible D gene TRBD1, 5 bases. This CDR3 contains 15 residues. V was trimmed by 1 base and J by 5 bases, leaving 14 bases between them. The CDR3 loop reads CASSLVGGARETQYF. CDR3 nucleotides: TGTGCCAGCAGTTTAGTTGGTGGGGCGCGGGAGACCCAGTACTTC.

In this sample, this clonotype turned up a few times. The V gene is TRBV10-3, the J gene TRBJ2-3, with TRBD2 matching 7 bases. The length of the CDR3 is 15 residues. The V and J ends lost 4 bases and 0 bases, in that order; junction bases with no gene match: 4. Germline V gene sequence: CDR1 ENHRY, CDR2 SYGVKD. CDR3 DNA: TGTGCCATCAGTGGGCTAGCGGCTAGCACAGATACGCAGTATTTT. Amino acids: CAISGLAASTDTQYF.

This clonotype was seen a handful of times. This chain joins TRBV10-3 and TRBJ1-2; D is perhaps TRBD1 (6 bases). V was pared by 11 bases and J by 6 bases, with 19 bases between. The CDR3 runs to 13 residues. Germline values: CDR1 ENHRY, CDR2 SYGVKD. As DNA, the CDR3 is TGTGCCGTAGGCGGCGGGGGGCCGAATGGCTACACCTTC. Amino acid sequence: CAVGGGGPNGYTF.

This clonotype was detected many times. This chain uses TRBV2 with TRBJ2-2; maybe TRBD2 (5 bases). The length of the CDR3 is 17 residues. The V end lost 6 bases, the J end lost 2 bases, and 19 bases lay between the germline ends. The germline gives CDR1 SNHLY, CDR2 FYNNEI. As DNA, the CDR3 is TGTGCCAGCAGGCCAAACCTTTCCGGGATAAACACCGGGGAGCTGTTTTTT. This gives the protein CASRPNLSGINTGELFF. The full variable domain, rest sourced from reference TRBV2 and TRBJ2-2, is EPEVTQTPSHQVTQMGQEVILRCVPISNHLYFYWYRQILGQKVEFLVSFYNNEISEKSEIFDDQFSVERPDGSNFTLKIRSTKLEDSAMYFCASRPNLSGINTGELFFGEGSRLTVL.

This clonotype has ten or more counts. This chain links TRBV20-1 with TRBJ2-1; TRBD2 matches 10 bases. J lost 9 bases, V lost 4 bases, and 6 bases had no gene match. Germline loops: CDR1 DFQATT, CDR2 SNEGSKA (reference sequence). This CDR3 has 13 amino acids. CDR3 in DNA: TGCAGTGCTAAAAATCTAGCGGGAGTTGAGCAGTTCTTC. Protein: CSAKNLAGVEQFF.

The rearrangement joins TRBV27 to TRBJ1-6, with a weak D call TRBD1 (5 bases). The germline V gene has CDR1 MNHEY and CDR2 SMNVEV (reference sequence). The V gene lost 7 bases and the J gene lost 10 bases, with 20 bases spanning the gap. The CDR3 is made up of 15 amino acids. CDR3 bases: TGTGCCAGCACCCGCAGCCCGGGGGTTGACTCACCCCTCCACTTT. It translates to CASTRSPGVDSPLHF.

CDR3 DNA sequence: TGTGCCAGTCGCGGGGGTTGGAACGAGGATACGCAGTATTTT. This gives the protein CASRGGWNEDTQYF. The rearrangement joins TRBV11-2 to TRBJ2-3; 7 nucleotides agree with TRBD2. CDR3 length: 14 amino acids. Germline V lookup: CDR1 SGHAT, CDR2 FQNNGV. V gave up 9 bases and J gave up 6 bases; unmatched junction bases: 12. The complete variable domain, with remaining parts taken from reference TRBV11-2 and TRBJ2-3, reads EAGVAQSPRYKIIEKRQSVAFWCNPISGHATLYWYQQILGQGPKLLIQFQNNGVVDDSQLPKDRFSAERLKGVDSTLKIQPAKLEDSAVYLCASRGGWNEDTQYFGPGTRLTVL.

This sequence joins TRBV5-1 and TRBJ2-5, with 9 positions matching TRBD2. The CDR3 is 17 residues long. Germline assignment: CDR1 SGHRS and CDR2 YFSETQ. J gave up 0 bases and V 0 bases, and 6 bases lay outside the gene matches. CDR3 coding DNA: TGCGCCAGCAGCTTGGGGTGGACTAGCGAATACCAAGAGACCCAGTACTTC. As protein: CASSLGWTSEYQETQYF.

The chain is built from TRBV5-6 and TRBJ2-3; TRBD2 agrees at 11 bases. Germline CDR1 is SGHDT and CDR2 is YYEEEE. V lost 4 bases to trimming and J lost 1 base; unmatched junction nucleotides: 5. This CDR3 is built from 16 residues. This CDR3 reads CASSVAGGPRTDTQYF. The CDR3 nucleotides are TGTGCCAGCAGCGTAGCGGGGGGGCCGCGCACAGATACGCAGTATTTT. The full variable domain, rest sourced from reference TRBV5-6 and TRBJ2-3, is DAGVTQSPTHLIKTRGQQVTLRCSPKSGHDTVSWYQQALGQGPQFIFQYYEEEERQRGNFPDRFSGHQFPNYSSELNVNALLLGDSALYLCASSVAGGPRTDTQYFGPGTRLTVL.

This clonotype was seen a handful of times. CDR3 sequence reads: CASRVGSTGLTYEQYF. CDR3 sequence (DNA): TGCGCCAGCAGAGTAGGTTCGACAGGGCTAACCTACGAGCAGTACTTC. The V call is TRBV10-2, the J call TRBJ2-7; 7 bases are a match to TRBD1. Trimming took 6 bases from V and 2 from J; bases not matched to a gene: 13. The CDR3 loop spans 16 amino acids. Germline V gene sequence: CDR1 WSHSY, CDR2 SAAADI.

This clonotype was observed at least ten times. The chain is built from TRBV4-3 and TRBJ2-1, with a possible D match to TRBD2 (6 bases). Germline V gene lookup returns CDR1 LGHNA and CDR2 YSLEER. CDR3 length equals 17 residues. Trimming took 0 bases from V and 3 from J, leaving 15 bases between them. CDR3 region: CASSQESPGTRYNEQFF. The CDR3, as DNA: TGCGCCAGCAGCCAAGAATCTCCCGGGACTCGCTACAATGAGCAGTTCTTC.

The chain is built from TRBV30 and TRBJ2-1, with D tentatively TRBD1 or TRBD2 (5 bases each). CDR1 and CDR2 from the germline V gene are GTSNPN and SVGIG (reference sequence). V was pared by 0 bases and J by 9 bases, with 18 bases between. The CDR3 runs to 15 residues. CDR3 residues: CAWSVEWLRGAEQFF. DNA for the CDR3: TGTGCCTGGAGTGTAGAGTGGCTTAGGGGAGCTGAGCAGTTCTTC.

This rearrangement joins TRBV3-1 to TRBJ2-1; TRBD1 matches at 7 bases. The V and J ends lost 5 bases and 3 bases, in that order; junction bases with no gene match: 7. CDR3 length: 15 residues. Germline CDR1 LGHDT, CDR2 YNNKEL (reference sequence). The CDR3 loop is CASSLPGQHYNEQFF. Written as DNA, the CDR3 is TGTGCCAGCAGCTTGCCGGGACAGCACTACAATGAGCAGTTCTTC.

This clonotype was observed a handful of times. This sequence joins TRBV24-1 and TRBJ2-5; TRBD1 matches at 7 bases. Trimming at V came to 4 bases and at J to 0 bases, leaving 4 bases not matched to a gene. The CDR3 totals 15 residues. From germline, CDR1 is KGHDR and CDR2 SFDVKD. CDR3 coding DNA: TGTGCCACCAGTGAAGGGACAGTGTACCAAGAGACCCAGTACTTC. This codes for CATSEGTVYQETQYF.

The V call is TRBV28, the J call TRBJ2-7; TRBD2 matches at 11 bases. Germline-derived CDR1 and CDR2 are MDHEN and SYDVKM. V lost 4 bases to trimming and J lost 6 bases; unmatched junction nucleotides: 11. The CDR3 runs to 16 residues. The CDR3 spells CASSSLGLAGSGEQYF. Written as DNA, the CDR3 is TGTGCCAGCAGTTCACTAGGACTAGCGGGTTCAGGCGAGCAGTACTTC.